This entry lists 30 T cell receptor beta chains sequenced from one sample in a study of blood T cell repertoires in COVID-19. Produced via immunoSEQ multiplex PCR; TCRdb's table is partial and in-frame only. The sample consists of more than 150,000 clones, approximately 83% of them appearing once. Sequencing was done on a sample of PBMCs or T cells enriched from blood (not recorded which). The receptors derive from a woman between 55 and 75 years old who had recovered from COVID-19.

This chain joins TRBV18 and TRBJ1-5, with a weak D call TRBD1 (6 bases). This CDR3 has 15 residues. Germline V CDR1 and CDR2: KGHSH, LQKENI. The V gene lost 3 bases and the J gene lost 0 bases, with 9 bases spanning the gap. The CDR3 DNA reads as TGTGCCAGCTCACCCACGGGACATAGCAATCAGCCCCAGCATTTT. Its translation: CASSPTGHSNQPQHF. Full variable domain (rest looked up from reference TRBV18 and TRBJ1-5): NAGVMQNPRHLVRRRGQEARLRCSPMKGHSHVYWYRQLPEEGLKFMVYLQKENIIDESGMPKERFSAEFPKEGPSILRIQQVVRGDSAAYFCASSPTGHSNQPQHFGDGTRLSIL.

The sample holds one count of this clone. The chain links TRBV12-3 or TRBV12-4 to TRBJ1-1; 7 positions match TRBD1. This CDR3 has 13 amino acids. Losses at the gene ends were 5 bases for V and 4 bases for J; bases not matched to a gene: 4. CDR3 loop: CASSRTGITEAFF. CDR3 sequence (DNA): TGTGCCAGCAGTCGGACAGGTATCACTGAAGCTTTCTTT.

This chain joins TRBV27 and TRBJ2-7, with TRBD1 matching over 10 bases. CDR3 length equals 13 residues. Germline V gene sequence: CDR1 MNHEY, CDR2 SMNVEV (reference sequence). Trimming took 4 bases from V and 7 from J; bases not matched to a gene: 4. DNA of the CDR3: TGTGCCAGCAGTTCTGGACAGGGGGGAGAGCAGTACTTC. It yields the protein CASSSGQGGEQYF.

This chain joins TRBV6-5 and TRBJ2-3; tentative D call: TRBD2 (7 bases). V lost 4 bases, J lost 4 bases, and 12 bases lay in between. The germline V gene has CDR1 MNHEY and CDR2 SVGAGI. The CDR3 has 14 residues. Here the CDR3 reads CASSLGGQSDTQYF. For the CDR3, the DNA is TGTGCCAGCAGTTTGGGGGGGCAATCAGATACGCAGTATTTT.

The chain uses TRBV11-3 and TRBJ2-1; the D gene is possibly TRBD2 (5 bases). The CDR3 spans 13 residues. Trimming removed 8 bases at V and 8 bases at J, with 16 bases between. CDR1 and CDR2 from the germline V gene are SGHNT and YENEEA. The CDR3 spells CASGSPGSDEQFF. CDR3 bases: TGTGCCAGCGGGAGTCCGGGGTCGGATGAGCAGTTCTTC.

The chain combines TRBV28 with TRBJ1-2; 10 bases agree with TRBD1. This CDR3 comprises 15 residues. Germline values: CDR1 MDHEN, CDR2 SYDVKM. Germline trimming cut 6 bases from V and 3 bases from J; bases unmatched to any gene: 7. The CDR3 loop is CASSLGTGAYYGYTF. The CDR3 DNA reads as TGTGCCAGCAGCTTGGGGACAGGGGCCTACTATGGCTACACCTTC.

The rearrangement uses TRBV5-1 and TRBJ2-3; D gene uncertain. Germline-derived CDR1 and CDR2 are SGHRS and YFSETQ. The CDR3 extends over 15 amino acids. Trimming removed 0 bases at V and 1 base at J, with 9 bases between. CDR3 nucleotides: TGCGCCAGCAGCTTGGTCCAACTCGGCACAGATACGCAGTATTTT. It is translated as CASSLVQLGTDTQYF.

This clone was observed once. The genes are TRBV28 and TRBJ2-3; 7 nucleotides agree with TRBD1. V gave up 5 bases and J gave up 10 bases; unmatched junction bases: 6. The CDR3 has 12 residues. CDR1 MDHEN and CDR2 SYDVKM come from the germline V gene. CDR3 residues: CASSLSQGSQYF. CDR3 sequence (DNA): TGTGCCAGCAGTCTCTCACAGGGGTCGCAGTATTTT.

The gene calls are TRBV19 and TRBJ1-2; D is perhaps TRBD1 (6 bases). The CDR3 contains 15 residues. Germline V lookup: CDR1 LNHDA, CDR2 SQIVND (reference sequence). The V end was cut by 1 base, the J end by 1 base, with 10 bases between. CDR3 sequence reads: CASSIAPDSNYGYTF. As DNA, the CDR3 is TGTGCCAGTAGTATAGCCCCGGACAGTAACTATGGCTACACCTTC.

The CDR3 DNA is TGTGCCAGCAGCTTAAACAGCCGGACCTACGAGCAGTACTTC. The encoded protein is CASSLNSRTYEQYF. The J gene is TRBJ2-7, the V gene TRBV11-1; unclear D gene. V lost 2 bases and J 2 bases, leaving 10 bases between the germline ends. The germline gives CDR1 SGHAT, CDR2 FQDESV (reference sequence). There are 14 residues in the CDR3.

V gene TRBV9 combines with J gene TRBJ2-5; TRBD2 matches 10 bases. After removal of 3 bases from V and 2 bases from J, the junction contained 4 bases not matched to a gene. The CDR3 runs 15 residues. The germline CDR1 and CDR2 sequences are SGDLS and YYNGEE. DNA of the CDR3: TGTGCCAGCAGCGCGCTAGCGGGGGCACAAGAGACCCAGTACTTC. Its translation: CASSALAGAQETQYF. The full variable domain, with the rest looked up from reference TRBV9 and TRBJ2-5, is DSGVTQTPKHLITATGQRVTLRCSPRSGDLSVYWYQQSLDQGLQFLIQYYNGEERAKGNILERFSAQQFPDLHSELNLSSLELGDSALYFCASSALAGAQETQYFGPGTRLLVL.

V is TRBV29-1 and J is TRBJ1-2; D is possibly TRBD1 (6 bases). The ends were cut back, 3 bases at V and 8 bases at J, with 16 bases in the middle. CDR3 length: 13 residues. CDR1 SQVTM and CDR2 ANQGSEA come from the germline V gene. The CDR3 protein is CSVEDPTRGGYTF. CDR3 DNA sequence: TGCAGCGTTGAGGACCCCACGAGGGGGGGCTACACCTTC.

This clone has a handful of counts. V is TRBV29-1 and J is TRBJ1-1; D gene uncertain. The CDR3 consists of 8 residues. The ends were cut back, 2 bases at V and 11 bases at J, with 3 bases in the middle. CDR1 and CDR2 (germline): SQVTM, ANQGSEA. CDR3 sequence (DNA): TGCAGCGTTGAACGGGCTTTCTTT. Amino acids: CSVERAFF.

This clone was counted a single time. V gene TRBV28 combines with J gene TRBJ1-5, with 7 bases aligning to TRBD1. Germline V lookup: CDR1 MDHEN, CDR2 SYDVKM. There are 16 residues in the CDR3. Trimming cost V 3 bases and J 4 bases; bases outside gene matches: 9. The CDR3 is CASSFLSTGSNQPQHF. The CDR3 DNA follows: TGTGCCAGCAGTTTCTTATCGACAGGGAGTAATCAGCCCCAGCATTTT.

The chain uses TRBV19 and TRBJ2-2; TRBD1 might be the D (6 bases). CDR3 length: 13 amino acids. V lost 8 bases and J lost 7, with 14 bases in between. Germline V gene data show CDR1 as LNHDA and CDR2 as SQIVND (reference sequence). The CDR3 loop reads CASGQGRGGELFF. CDR3 DNA: TGTGCCAGTGGCCAGGGGAGAGGCGGGGAGCTGTTTTTT.

The sample holds one count of this clone. This chain joins TRBV5-1 and TRBJ1-6; D not certain. Germline V gene lookup returns CDR1 SGHRS and CDR2 YFSETQ. Trimming shortened V by 5 bases and J by 10 bases, and 16 bases separated the two germline ends. This CDR3 has 14 amino acids. CDR3 amino acids: CASRGTSGQSPLHF. The CDR3, as DNA: TGCGCCAGCAGGGGTACGAGCGGGCAATCACCCCTCCACTTT.

This clone was seen only once. CDR3 amino acids: CASSPQVLQPQHF. CDR3 sequence (DNA): TGTGCCAGCAGCCCTCAGGTTTTGCAGCCCCAGCATTTT. The chain employs TRBV11-2 and TRBJ1-5; no definite D call. Germline-derived CDR1 and CDR2 are SGHAT and FQNNGV. The germline V and J ends were trimmed by 5 bases and 7 bases, with 12 bases remaining between them. This CDR3 region has 13 residues.

The rearrangement joins TRBV5-1 to TRBJ2-3, with D possibly matching TRBD2 (6 bases). CDR3 length equals 14 residues. Germline V gene sequence: CDR1 SGHRS, CDR2 YFSETQ. The V end was cut by 1 base, the J end by 4 bases, with 10 bases between. CDR3 region: CASSLTSRADTQYF. CDR3 DNA: TGCGCCAGCAGCTTGACTAGCAGGGCAGATACGCAGTATTTT.

A few counts support this clone. This chain joins TRBV12-3 or TRBV12-4 and TRBJ1-1, with 7 bases lining up with TRBD1. With 7 bases clipped from V and 9 bases from J, the junction kept 8 bases outside the gene matches. There are 12 residues in the CDR3. CDR3 loop: CASIRGAAKAFF. The CDR3 region has the DNA TGTGCCAGCATCAGGGGGGCCGCGAAAGCTTTCTTT.

This rearrangement joins TRBV5-1 to TRBJ1-2; D possibly corresponds to TRBD1 (6 bases). V shed 4 bases and J shed 5 bases, with 18 bases lying between them. There are 15 residues in the CDR3. CDR1 is SGHRS and CDR2 is YFSETQ in the germline V gene. The CDR3: CASSGKQGAQYGYTF. CDR3 bases: TGCGCCAGCAGCGGGAAACAGGGTGCTCAGTATGGCTACACCTTC. The whole variable domain, filled in from reference TRBV5-1 and TRBJ1-2, reads KAGVTQTPRYLIKTRGQQVTLSCSPISGHRSVSWYQQTPGQGLQFLFEYFSETQRNKGNFPGRFSGRQFSNSRSEMNVSTLELGDSALYLCASSGKQGAQYGYTFGSGTRLTVV.

The table lists this clone with a few counts. This chain joins TRBV5-8 and TRBJ1-2, with 7 bases lining up with TRBD1. The length of the CDR3 is 15 residues. V was pared by 4 bases and J by 1 base, with 7 bases of the junction left unmatched. Germline-derived CDR1 and CDR2 are SGHTS and YDEGEE. The CDR3 coding sequence is TGTGCCAGCAGCGACAGGGTATTTAGTAACTATGGCTACACCTTC. This translates into CASSDRVFSNYGYTF.

Only a few counts were recorded for this clone. This chain connects TRBV6-5 to TRBJ1-5; 8 bases map to TRBD1. After removal of 10 bases from V and 7 bases from J, the junction contained 12 bases not matched to a gene. The CDR3 sequence is 14 residues long. Germline lookup yields CDR1 MNHEY and CDR2 SVGAGI. The CDR3 loop is CATKDRAARQPQHF. The DNA for the CDR3 is TGTGCCACTAAGGACAGGGCGGCAAGACAGCCCCAGCATTTT.

V gene TRBV6-5 combines with J gene TRBJ2-5, with 8 bases fitting TRBD1. The CDR3 runs 16 residues. Germline V CDR1 and CDR2: MNHEY, SVGAGI. After removal of 2 bases from V and 2 bases from J, the junction contained 7 bases not matched to a gene. The CDR3 region is CASSYLGTGTQETQYF. The CDR3 DNA sequence: TGTGCCAGCAGTTACCTTGGGACAGGAACGCAAGAGACCCAGTACTTC.

This clone showed up just a few times. This rearrangement joins TRBV11-2 to TRBJ1-5, with a weak D call TRBD1 (6 bases). Germline V lookup: CDR1 SGHAT, CDR2 FQNNGV. The CDR3 extends over 16 amino acids. Trimming cost V 5 bases and J 6 bases, with 20 bases left between them. The CDR3 protein is CASSLSWAGDSQPQHF. CDR3 in DNA: TGTGCCAGCAGCCTGTCCTGGGCAGGGGATAGTCAGCCCCAGCATTTT.

The V call is TRBV2, the J call TRBJ2-1; 11 bases fit TRBD2. CDR1 is SNHLY and CDR2 is FYNNEI in the germline V gene. J lost 3 bases, V lost 6 bases, and 4 bases had no gene match. CDR3 length equals 15 residues. This CDR3 is CASSPLAGGYNEQFF. As DNA, the CDR3 is TGTGCCAGCAGCCCGCTAGCGGGAGGCTACAATGAGCAGTTCTTC.

The V and J genes are TRBV9 and TRBJ1-4; 8 bases match TRBD1. This CDR3 has 15 residues. From germline, CDR1 is SGDLS and CDR2 YYNGEE. V lost 2 bases to trimming and J lost 4 bases; unmatched junction nucleotides: 4. CDR3 protein: CASSVGQAGNEKLFF. The DNA of the CDR3 is TGTGCCAGCAGCGTGGGACAGGCAGGTAATGAAAAACTGTTTTTT.

The rearrangement joins TRBV28 to TRBJ1-6; TRBD1 aligns across 7 bases. After removal of 6 bases from V and 1 base from J, the junction contained 9 bases not matched to a gene. Germline V gene data show CDR1 as MDHEN and CDR2 as SYDVKM. The length of the CDR3 is 17 residues. CDR3: CASRPIQGRSYNSPLHF. In nucleotides, the CDR3 is TGTGCCAGCAGACCAATACAGGGGAGGTCCTATAATTCACCCCTCCACTTT.

V usage is TRBV11-2 and J usage is TRBJ2-1; unclear D gene. The CDR3 covers 15 residues. The germline V gene has CDR1 SGHAT and CDR2 FQNNGV. With 0 bases removed from V and 4 bases from J, the gap between germline ends came to 10 bases. CDR3 DNA: TGTGCCAGCAGCTTAGATTATGGTCAGTACAATGAGCAGTTCTTC. Protein product: CASSLDYGQYNEQFF.

This chain joins TRBV5-4 and TRBJ2-7, with TRBD1 matching 8 bases. In germline, CDR1 is SGHNT, CDR2 YYREEE (reference sequence). This CDR3 is built from 15 residues. J lost 1 base, V lost 1 base, and 4 bases had no gene match. CDR3 bases: TGTGCCAGCAGCTTGACAGGGGGTTCGTCCTACGAGCAGTACTTC. Protein product: CASSLTGGSSYEQYF.

In its sample, this clone was seen once. The chain has TRBV5-1 and TRBJ2-1; 8 nucleotides line up with TRBD1. The V gene end was trimmed by 0 bases and the J gene end by 14 bases; junction bases not matched to a gene: 13. This CDR3 spans 15 amino acids. The germline CDR1 and CDR2 sequences are SGHRS and YFSETQ. The CDR3 loop is CASSLAQGARDSEFF. The CDR3 bases are TGCGCCAGCAGCTTGGCGCAGGGGGCTCGGGATAGCGAGTTCTTC.